What follows describes a single TCR beta chain. Its antigen is undetermined. RNA transcripts served as the template for amplifying TCR beta CDR3 regions. TCR CDR3 underwent first-round RT-PCR with the HTBI primer set. TCRdb re-called the multiplex PCR reads through MiXCR, storing one row per CDR3 protein. The sample contains 250,000 to 300,000 distinct CDR3 sequences, roughly 18% of which appear only once. Germline CDR1 reads MNHEY; CDR2 reads SMNVEV (reference sequence). This CDR3 spans 13 amino acids. The germline V and J ends were trimmed by 3 bases and 7 bases, with 7 bases remaining between them. Disease lasting under 3 months, a NOSPECS grade of at least 4, and a Clinical Activity Score of at least 3 were features of the ophthalmopathy patients. Thyroid ultrasound and orbital computed tomography, with clinical symptoms and serum thyroxine and TRAb, informed diagnoses. The data derive from a study of T cells in Graves' hyperthyroidism and ophthalmopathy.

Findings and limits, study-wide: Ophthalmopathy onset followed model prediction by a median about seven months. From stable hyperthyroidism, ophthalmopathy was separated by a 13 V-J model.

V and J are TRBV27 and TRBJ1-6; D is ambiguous. Material for sequencing was blood. This TCR came from a man aged 45 to 65 with Graves' ophthalmopathy. CDR3 sequence: CASSFNPNSPLHF. As DNA, the CDR3 is TGTGCCAGCAGTTTTAATCCCAATTCACCCCTCCACTTT.